This T cell receptor beta chain derives from a study of T cells in women clearing cervical HPV infection. Turning to the study itself: No precancer developed; the control's incident HPV16 infection cleared within 12 months.

Study-wide results and caveats: Unknown T-cell numbers per sample may underlie the richness differences. Effector/memory and HPV-specific T cells were not isolated, and association timing is unknown.

This table comes from immunoSEQ multiplex PCR, and its TCRdb copy is limited to in-frame clones, with some not included. The sample spans 20,000 to 25,000 clones; the ten largest clones claim approximately 2.4%. Of note for this clone: Antigen unknown.

This TCR derives from a woman between 18 and 69 years old with a cervical HPV16 infection that either progressed to CIN3+ or cleared (not recorded which). Sequenced material: blood buffy coat.

The CDR3 here is CASSPETVNYGYTF. Partial CDR3 DNA: TGTGCCAGCTCACCGGAGACAGTTAACTATGGC. This chain links TRBV18 with TRBJ1-2, with a possible D match to TRBD1 (5 bases). The missing CDR3 end, 3 residues past where the read stops, is filled in from the germline J gene. V was trimmed by 3 bases and J by 1 base, leaving 9 bases between them. The CDR3 runs 14 residues. Germline CDR1 is KGHSH and CDR2 is LQKENI.